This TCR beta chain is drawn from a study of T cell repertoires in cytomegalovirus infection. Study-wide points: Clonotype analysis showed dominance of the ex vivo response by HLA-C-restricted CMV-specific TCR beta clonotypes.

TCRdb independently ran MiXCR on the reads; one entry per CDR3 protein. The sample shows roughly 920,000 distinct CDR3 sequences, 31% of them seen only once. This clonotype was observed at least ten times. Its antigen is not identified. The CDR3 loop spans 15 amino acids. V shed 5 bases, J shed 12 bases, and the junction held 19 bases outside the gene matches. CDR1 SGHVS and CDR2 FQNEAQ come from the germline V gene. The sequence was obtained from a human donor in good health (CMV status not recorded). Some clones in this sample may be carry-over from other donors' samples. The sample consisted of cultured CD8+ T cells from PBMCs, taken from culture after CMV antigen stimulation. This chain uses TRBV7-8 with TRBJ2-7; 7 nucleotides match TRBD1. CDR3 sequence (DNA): TGTGCCAGCAGCGACCCCCGGGACAGACCCCTAGGTTTGTACGTC. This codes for CASSDPRDRPLGLYV.